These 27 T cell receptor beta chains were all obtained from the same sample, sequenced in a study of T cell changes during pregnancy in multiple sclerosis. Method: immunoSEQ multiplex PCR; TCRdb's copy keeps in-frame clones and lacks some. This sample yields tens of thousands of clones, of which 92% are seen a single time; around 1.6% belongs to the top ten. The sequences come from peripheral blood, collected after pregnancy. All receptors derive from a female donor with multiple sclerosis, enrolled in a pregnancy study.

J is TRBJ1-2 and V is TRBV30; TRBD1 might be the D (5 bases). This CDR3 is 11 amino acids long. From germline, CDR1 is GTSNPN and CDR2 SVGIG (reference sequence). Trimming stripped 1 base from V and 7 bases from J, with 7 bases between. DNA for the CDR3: TGTGCCTGGAGTGGGACAACTGGCTACACCTTC. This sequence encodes CAWSGTTGYTF.

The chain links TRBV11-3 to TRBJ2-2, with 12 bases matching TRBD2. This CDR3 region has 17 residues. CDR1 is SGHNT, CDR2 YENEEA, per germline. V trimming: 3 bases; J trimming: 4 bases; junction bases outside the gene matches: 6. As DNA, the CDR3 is TGTGCCAGCAGCTTGGGTAGGACTAGCGGGATCACCGGGGAGCTGTTTTTT. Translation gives CASSLGRTSGITGELFF.

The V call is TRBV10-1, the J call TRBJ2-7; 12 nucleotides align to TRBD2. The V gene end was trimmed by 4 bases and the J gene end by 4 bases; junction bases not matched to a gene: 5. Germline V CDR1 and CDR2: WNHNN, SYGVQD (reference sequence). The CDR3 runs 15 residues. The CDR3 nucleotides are TGCGCCAGCAGTGCAACTAGCGGGAGGTTATACGAGCAGTACTTC. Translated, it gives CASSATSGRLYEQYF.

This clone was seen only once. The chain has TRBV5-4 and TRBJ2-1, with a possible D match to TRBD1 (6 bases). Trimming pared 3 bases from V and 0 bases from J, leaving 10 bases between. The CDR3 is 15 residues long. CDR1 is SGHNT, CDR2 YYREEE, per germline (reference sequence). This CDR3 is CASSSRGYSYNEQFF. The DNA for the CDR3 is TGTGCCAGCAGCTCGAGGGGGTACTCCTACAATGAGCAGTTCTTC.

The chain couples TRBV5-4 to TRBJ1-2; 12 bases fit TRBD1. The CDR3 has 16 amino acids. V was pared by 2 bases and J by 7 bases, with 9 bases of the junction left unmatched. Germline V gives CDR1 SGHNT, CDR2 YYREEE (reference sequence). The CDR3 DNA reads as TGTGCCAGCAGCTTTGTCCCGGGACAGGGGGCAATTGGCTACACCTTC. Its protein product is CASSFVPGQGAIGYTF.

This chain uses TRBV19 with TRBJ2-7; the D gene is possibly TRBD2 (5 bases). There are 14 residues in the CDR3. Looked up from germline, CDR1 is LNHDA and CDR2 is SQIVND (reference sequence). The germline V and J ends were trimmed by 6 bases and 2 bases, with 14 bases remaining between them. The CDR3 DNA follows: TGTGCCAGTAGGAGGGTGAACCTCACCTACGAGCAGTACTTC. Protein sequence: CASRRVNLTYEQYF.

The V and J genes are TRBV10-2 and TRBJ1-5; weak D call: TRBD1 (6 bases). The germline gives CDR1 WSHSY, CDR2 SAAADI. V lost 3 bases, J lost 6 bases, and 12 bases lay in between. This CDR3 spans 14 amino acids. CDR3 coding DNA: TGCGCCAGCAGTGAAACAGGGTCAGCTCAGCCCCAGCATTTT. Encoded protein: CASSETGSAQPQHF.

The chain's CDR3 is CASSTKTSGSPYEQYF. DNA of the CDR3: TGTGCCAGCAGCACTAAGACTAGCGGGAGCCCCTACGAGCAGTACTTC. The J gene is TRBJ2-7, the V gene TRBV7-9; 12 nucleotides agree with TRBD2. Germline V CDR1 and CDR2: SEHNR, FQNEAQ (reference sequence). V shed 5 bases and J 2 bases; nucleotides not matched to a gene: 7. The CDR3 extends over 16 amino acids.

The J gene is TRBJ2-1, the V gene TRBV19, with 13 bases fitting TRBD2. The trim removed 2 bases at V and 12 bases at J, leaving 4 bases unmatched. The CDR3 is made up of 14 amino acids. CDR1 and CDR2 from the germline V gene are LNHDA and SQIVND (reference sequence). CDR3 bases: TGTGCCAGTAGTATAACTAGCGGGAGGGCCGGGCAGTTCTTC. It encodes CASSITSGRAGQFF.

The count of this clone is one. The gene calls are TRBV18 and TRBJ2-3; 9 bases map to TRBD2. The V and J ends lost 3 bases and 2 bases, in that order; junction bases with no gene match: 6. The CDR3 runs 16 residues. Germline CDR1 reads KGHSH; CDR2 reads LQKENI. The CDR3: CASSPLAGRYTDTQYF. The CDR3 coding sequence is TGTGCCAGCTCACCGCTAGCGGGAAGATACACAGATACGCAGTATTTT.

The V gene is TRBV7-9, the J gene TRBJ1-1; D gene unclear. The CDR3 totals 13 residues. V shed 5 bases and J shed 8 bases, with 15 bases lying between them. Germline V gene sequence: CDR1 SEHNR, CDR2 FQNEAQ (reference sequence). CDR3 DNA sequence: TGTGCCAGCAGCCCCCCGAGCAGGATCGAAGCTTTCTTT. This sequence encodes CASSPPSRIEAFF. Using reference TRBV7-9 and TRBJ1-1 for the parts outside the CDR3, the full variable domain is DTGVSQNPRHKITKRGQNVTFRCDPISEHNRLYWYRQTLGQGPEFLTYFQNEAQLEKSRLLSDRFSAERPKGSFSTLEIQRTEQGDSAMYLCASSPPSRIEAFFGQGTRLTVV.

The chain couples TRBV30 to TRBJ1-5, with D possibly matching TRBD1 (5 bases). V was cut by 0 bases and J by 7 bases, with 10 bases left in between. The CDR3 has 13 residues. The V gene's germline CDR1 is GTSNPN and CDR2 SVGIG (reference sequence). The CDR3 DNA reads TGTGCCTGGAGTGTAGTGGGGGGGCAGCCCCAGCATTTT. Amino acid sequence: CAWSVVGGQPQHF.

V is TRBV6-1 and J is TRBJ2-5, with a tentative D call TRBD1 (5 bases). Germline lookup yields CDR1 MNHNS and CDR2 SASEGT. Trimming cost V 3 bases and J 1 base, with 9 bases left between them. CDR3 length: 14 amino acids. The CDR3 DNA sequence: TGTGCCAGCAGTGATTGGGGCCCCCAAGAGACCCAGTACTTC. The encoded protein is CASSDWGPQETQYF.

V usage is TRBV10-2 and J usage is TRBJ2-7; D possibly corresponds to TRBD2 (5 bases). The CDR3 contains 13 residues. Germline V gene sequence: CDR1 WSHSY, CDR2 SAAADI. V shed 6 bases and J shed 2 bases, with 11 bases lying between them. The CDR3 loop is CASRQDWTYEQYF. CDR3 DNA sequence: TGCGCCAGCAGGCAGGACTGGACCTACGAGCAGTACTTC.

The chain's CDR3 is CASSPPRDRAVYGYTF. The CDR3, as DNA: TGTGCCAGCTCACCACCGCGGGACAGAGCGGTTTATGGCTACACCTTC. The J gene is TRBJ1-2, the V gene TRBV18; 7 nucleotides agree with TRBD1. The germline V gene has CDR1 KGHSH and CDR2 LQKENI. V shed 0 bases, J shed 5 bases, and the junction held 9 bases outside the gene matches. This CDR3 is 16 amino acids long. Combining the CDR3 with reference TRBV18 and TRBJ1-2 gives the whole variable domain NAGVMQNPRHLVRRRGQEARLRCSPMKGHSHVYWYRQLPEEGLKFMVYLQKENIIDESGMPKERFSAEFPKEGPSILRIQQVVRGDSAAYFCASSPPRDRAVYGYTFGSGTRLTVV.

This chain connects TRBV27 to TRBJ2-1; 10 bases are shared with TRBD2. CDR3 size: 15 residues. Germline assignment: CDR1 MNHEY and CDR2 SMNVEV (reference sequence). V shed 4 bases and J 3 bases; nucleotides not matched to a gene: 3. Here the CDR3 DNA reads TGTGCCAGCAGTTCAGGACTAGCGGACTACAATGAGCAGTTCTTC. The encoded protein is CASSSGLADYNEQFF.

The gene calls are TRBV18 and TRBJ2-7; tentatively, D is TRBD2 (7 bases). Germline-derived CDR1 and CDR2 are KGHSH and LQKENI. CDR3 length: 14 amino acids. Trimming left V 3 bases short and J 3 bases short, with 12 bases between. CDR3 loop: CASSPGGPNYEQYF. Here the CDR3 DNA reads TGTGCCAGCTCACCCGGGGGGCCGAACTACGAGCAGTACTTC.

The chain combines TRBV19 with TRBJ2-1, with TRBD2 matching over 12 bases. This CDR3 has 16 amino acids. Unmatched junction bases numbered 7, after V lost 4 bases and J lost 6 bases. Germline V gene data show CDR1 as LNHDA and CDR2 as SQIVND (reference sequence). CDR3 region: CASSTRTSGNGNEQFF. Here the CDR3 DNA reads TGTGCCAGTAGTACCAGGACTAGCGGGAATGGCAATGAGCAGTTCTTC.

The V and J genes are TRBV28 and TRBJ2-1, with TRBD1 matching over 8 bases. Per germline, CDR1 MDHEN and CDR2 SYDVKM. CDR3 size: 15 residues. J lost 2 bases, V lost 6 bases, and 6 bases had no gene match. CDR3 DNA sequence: TGTGCCAGCAGAACTTCAGGGGGCCCCTACAATGAGCAGTTCTTC. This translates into CASRTSGGPYNEQFF.

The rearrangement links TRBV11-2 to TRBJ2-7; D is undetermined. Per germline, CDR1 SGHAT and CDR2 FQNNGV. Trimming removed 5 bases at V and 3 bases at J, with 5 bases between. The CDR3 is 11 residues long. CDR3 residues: CASSPYYEQYF. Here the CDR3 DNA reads TGTGCCAGCAGCCCTTACTACGAGCAGTACTTC.

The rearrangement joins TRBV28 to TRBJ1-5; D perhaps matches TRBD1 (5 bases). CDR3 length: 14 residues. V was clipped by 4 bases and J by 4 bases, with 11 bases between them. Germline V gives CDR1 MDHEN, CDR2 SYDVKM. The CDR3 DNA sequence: TGTGCCAGCAGTTCACTACAGGTAAATCAGCCCCAGCATTTT. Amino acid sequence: CASSSLQVNQPQHF.

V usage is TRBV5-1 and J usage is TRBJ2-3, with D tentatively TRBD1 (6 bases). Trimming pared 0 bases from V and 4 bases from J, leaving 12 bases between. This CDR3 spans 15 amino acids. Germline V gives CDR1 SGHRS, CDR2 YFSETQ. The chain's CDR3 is CASSLGQAVADTQYF. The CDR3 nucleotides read TGCGCCAGCAGCTTGGGACAGGCTGTCGCAGATACGCAGTATTTT.

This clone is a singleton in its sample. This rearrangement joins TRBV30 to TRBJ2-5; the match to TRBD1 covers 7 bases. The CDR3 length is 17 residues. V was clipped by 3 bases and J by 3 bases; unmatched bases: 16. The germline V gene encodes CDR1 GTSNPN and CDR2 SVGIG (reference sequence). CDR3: CAWSRKSPGQQKETQYF. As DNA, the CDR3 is TGTGCCTGGAGCAGAAAAAGCCCGGGACAGCAGAAAGAGACCCAGTACTTC.

This chain's CDR3 is CASSEGSSGQETQYF. Written as DNA, the CDR3 is TGTGCCAGCAGTGAAGGTTCTAGCGGACAAGAGACCCAGTACTTC. J is TRBJ2-5 and V is TRBV2, with 7 bases aligning to TRBD2. J was trimmed by 2 bases and V by 1 base; bases with no gene match: 4. Germline assignment: CDR1 SNHLY and CDR2 FYNNEI. There are 15 residues in the CDR3.

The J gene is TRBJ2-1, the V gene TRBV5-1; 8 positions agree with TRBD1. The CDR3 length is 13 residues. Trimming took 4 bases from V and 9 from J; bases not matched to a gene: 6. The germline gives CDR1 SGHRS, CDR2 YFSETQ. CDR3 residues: CASSPEDRVEQFF. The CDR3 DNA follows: TGCGCCAGCAGCCCAGAGGACAGGGTTGAGCAGTTCTTC.

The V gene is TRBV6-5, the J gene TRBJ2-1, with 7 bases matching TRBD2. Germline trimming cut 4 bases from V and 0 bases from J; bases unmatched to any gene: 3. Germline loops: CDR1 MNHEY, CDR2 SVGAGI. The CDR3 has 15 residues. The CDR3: CASSLGGTSYNEQFF. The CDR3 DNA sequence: TGTGCCAGCAGTTTGGGGGGGACCTCCTACAATGAGCAGTTCTTC.

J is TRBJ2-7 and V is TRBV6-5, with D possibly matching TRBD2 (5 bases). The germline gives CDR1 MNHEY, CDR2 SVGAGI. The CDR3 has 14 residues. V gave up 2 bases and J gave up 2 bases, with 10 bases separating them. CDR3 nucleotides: TGTGCCAGCAGTTACAGTGAGGGTCCCTACGAGCAGTACTTC. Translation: CASSYSEGPYEQYF.